This T cell receptor (beta chain) was identified in a study of T-cell reconstitution after alpha-beta-depleted transplantation in children. Many counts were recorded for this clonotype. The library targeted TCRbeta and was prepared with unique molecular identifiers. TCRdb called the PCR reads again in MiXCR, with one record for every CDR3 protein. The sample lists some 200,000 distinct CDR3 sequences, around 9.9% occurring once. The length of the CDR3 is 16 residues. From germline, CDR1 is SGHRS and CDR2 YFSETQ. J lost 3 bases, V lost 0 bases, and 4 bases had no gene match. Source: PBMCs, taken before TCRalphabeta/CD19-depleted stem cell transplant. The clonotype originates from a child younger than two with acute myeloid leukemia, due to receive a stem cell transplant. The chain uses TRBV5-1 and TRBJ2-3; 10 bases agree with TRBD2. CDR3 in amino acids: CASSLASGSTTDTQYF. The CDR3 DNA follows: TGCGCCAGCAGCTTGGCTAGCGGGAGTACGACAGATACGCAGTATTTT.